One sample yielded the 19 T cell receptor beta chains listed below, sequenced in a study of blood T cell repertoires in COVID-19. The table came from immunoSEQ multiplex PCR; TCRdb's copy has only in-frame clones and leaves some out. Among about 270,000 clones listed, around nine tenths were seen once. Sequences were obtained from peripheral blood. The receptors were gathered from a man aged 35-49 years with active or convalescent COVID-19.

The DNA for the CDR3 is TGTGCCAGCAGCTTAGATGCGGCGGGACGGTGGGATGGCTACACCTTC. This translates into CASSLDAAGRWDGYTF. The chain has TRBV7-2 and TRBJ1-2; D may be TRBD1 (5 bases). In germline, CDR1 is SGHTA, CDR2 FQGNSA. This CDR3 has 16 amino acids. The V and J ends lost 1 base and 6 bases respectively, with 18 bases between them.

This chain links TRBV24-1 with TRBJ1-2, with D unclear. Deletions cut 1 base from V and 4 bases from J, with 9 bases between. CDR1 is KGHDR and CDR2 is SFDVKD in the germline V gene. The CDR3 runs 14 residues. CDR3 in amino acids: CATSDFSATYGYTF. In DNA form, the CDR3 reads TGTGCCACCAGTGATTTCAGCGCGACCTATGGCTACACCTTC.

V and J are TRBV28 and TRBJ1-5; D is perhaps TRBD1 (5 bases). Germline CDR1 and CDR2: MDHEN and SYDVKM. Between the trimmed V and J ends, which lost 3 bases and 0 bases, there was a span of 12 bases. The CDR3 is 16 amino acids. CDR3 bases: TGTGCCAGCAGTTTGTCCCAAGGGGTTAGCAATCAGCCCCAGCATTTT. This sequence encodes CASSLSQGVSNQPQHF.

V and J are TRBV9 and TRBJ2-5; tentatively, D is TRBD1 (6 bases). Trimming shortened V by 0 bases and J by 5 bases, and 11 bases separated the two germline ends. Looked up from germline, CDR1 is SGDLS and CDR2 is YYNGEE. This CDR3 has 14 amino acids. As DNA, the CDR3 is TGTGCCAGCAGCGTAGAGGCTGGGGGCGAGACCCAGTACTTC. Residues: CASSVEAGGETQYF.

The V gene is TRBV5-1, the J gene TRBJ2-5, with 11 nucleotides matching TRBD2. This CDR3 has 15 amino acids. V lost 3 bases, J lost 5 bases, and 6 bases stayed unmatched. The germline gives CDR1 SGHRS, CDR2 YFSETQ. This CDR3 reads CASSSGTSGSETQYF. In nucleotides, the CDR3 is TGCGCCAGCAGCTCCGGGACTAGCGGTTCCGAGACCCAGTACTTC.

V is TRBV27 and J is TRBJ1-1; D is perhaps TRBD1 (5 bases). The germline gives CDR1 MNHEY, CDR2 SMNVEV (reference sequence). The V and J ends lost 1 base and 0 bases respectively, with 12 bases between them. This CDR3 spans 16 amino acids. The chain's CDR3 is CASSLYGGGMNTEAFF. CDR3 nucleotides: TGTGCCAGCAGTTTATACGGGGGTGGTATGAACACTGAAGCTTTCTTT.

The chain links TRBV4-2 to TRBJ1-6; TRBD1 is a possible D gene (6 bases). The CDR3 runs 17 residues. V gave up 1 base and J gave up 5 bases, with 15 bases separating them. Germline V gene sequence: CDR1 LGHNA, CDR2 YNFKEQ. CDR3 residues: CASSQGLRRGDNSPLHF. CDR3 bases: TGTGCCAGCAGCCAAGGGTTGCGCAGGGGAGATAATTCACCCCTCCACTTT.

In its sample, this clone was seen a few times. The chain has TRBV6-5 and TRBJ1-4, with D uncertain. With 5 bases removed from V and 7 bases from J, the gap between germline ends came to 14 bases. CDR1 is MNHEY, CDR2 SVGAGI, per germline. The CDR3 consists of 14 residues. The CDR3 is CASSRTGVSEKLFF. DNA for the CDR3: TGTGCCAGCAGTCGGACGGGAGTTAGTGAAAAACTGTTTTTT.

The V and J genes are TRBV7-9 and TRBJ2-1, with D tentatively TRBD1 (5 bases). V was clipped by 6 bases and J by 7 bases, with 16 bases between them. This CDR3 contains 14 residues. CDR1 and CDR2 (germline): SEHNR, FQNEAQ (reference sequence). The CDR3 is CASRRQGSRNEQFF. CDR3 nucleotide sequence: TGTGCCAGCAGGCGGCAGGGTTCCCGAAATGAGCAGTTCTTC.

The chain uses TRBV9 and TRBJ2-2, with 11 positions matching TRBD2. The CDR3 sequence is 16 residues long. V gave up 0 bases and J gave up 6 bases; unmatched junction bases: 4. Germline CDR1 and CDR2: SGDLS and YYNGEE. Written as DNA, the CDR3 is TGTGCCAGCAGCGTAGCGACTAGCGGGATATCCGGGGAGCTGTTTTTT. It is translated as CASSVATSGISGELFF.

This clone was recorded a few times. CDR3 bases: TGTGCCAGTCTCCCCTTGGACAGGGTCGAGGGCTACACCTTC. This gives the protein CASLPLDRVEGYTF. V and J are TRBV19 and TRBJ1-2; 8 bases fit TRBD1. This CDR3 region has 14 residues. Losses at the gene ends were 8 bases for V and 8 bases for J; bases not matched to a gene: 13. Germline CDR1 and CDR2: LNHDA and SQIVND (reference sequence).

The V gene is TRBV5-1, the J gene TRBJ2-1; a possible D gene is TRBD2 (5 bases). CDR3 length: 14 amino acids. The germline V and J ends were trimmed by 0 bases and 12 bases, with 16 bases remaining between them. Germline CDR1 and CDR2: SGHRS and YFSETQ. CDR3 DNA sequence: TGCGCCAGCAGCTTGGATCCCCCCGGGATCGGGCAGTTCTTC. It is translated as CASSLDPPGIGQFF.

The chain is built from TRBV11-3 and TRBJ2-1; TRBD1 agrees at 7 bases. The germline gives CDR1 SGHNT, CDR2 YENEEA. V lost 5 bases and J lost 1; bases outside the gene matches: 8. The CDR3 length is 16 residues. The CDR3 protein is CASSTSDRVSYNEQFF. DNA of the CDR3: TGTGCCAGCAGCACCTCCGACAGGGTTTCCTACAATGAGCAGTTCTTC.

V usage is TRBV29-1 and J usage is TRBJ2-7; D not resolved. CDR1 and CDR2 from the germline V gene are SQVTM and ANQGSEA. CDR3 length equals 12 residues. The germline V and J ends were trimmed by 2 bases and 0 bases, with 5 bases remaining between them. The CDR3 reads CSVERGSYEQYF. CDR3 coding DNA: TGCAGCGTTGAACGAGGCTCCTACGAGCAGTACTTC.

This clone was picked up a small number of times. The chain has TRBV19 and TRBJ1-6, with D unclear. Per germline, CDR1 LNHDA and CDR2 SQIVND (reference sequence). This CDR3 contains 15 residues. V gave up 3 bases and J gave up 4 bases, with 10 bases separating them. The CDR3 nucleotides are TGTGCCAGTAGTATTAGTCTATTGTATAATTCACCCCTCCACTTT. It translates to CASSISLLYNSPLHF.

The rearrangement links TRBV6-2 or TRBV6-3 to TRBJ1-1; D remains ambiguous. The germline CDR1 and CDR2 sequences are MNHEY and SVGEGT. CDR3 length equals 16 residues. Trimming pared 0 bases from V and 0 bases from J, leaving 11 bases between. CDR3 DNA: TGTGCCAGCAGTTACTCAGGTGAGGTTATGAACACTGAAGCTTTCTTT. Translated: CASSYSGEVMNTEAFF.

The V gene is TRBV28, the J gene TRBJ1-1; the D is unclear. The CDR3 has 14 residues. Trimming stripped 3 bases from V and 5 bases from J, with 13 bases between. Looked up from germline, CDR1 is MDHEN and CDR2 is SYDVKM. CDR3 DNA: TGTGCCAGCAGTTTGCTGACCGAGGTAACTGAAGCTTTCTTT. This translates into CASSLLTEVTEAFF.

The chain carries TRBV3-1 (or the pseudogene TRBV3-2) and TRBJ2-5, with 10 bases fitting TRBD2. Losses at the gene ends were 1 base for V and 9 bases for J; bases not matched to a gene: 5. The CDR3 contains 14 residues. Germline V gene data show CDR1 as LGHDT and CDR2 as YNNKEL (reference sequence). The CDR3 loop reads CASSQVSGGPSQYF. The CDR3, as DNA: TGTGCCAGCAGCCAAGTTAGCGGGGGGCCCTCCCAGTACTTC.

The chain links TRBV2 to TRBJ1-2; D gene ambiguous. The CDR3 has 13 residues. Germline V gene data show CDR1 as SNHLY and CDR2 as FYNNEI. V was shortened by 2 bases and J by 4 bases, with 8 bases between the two germline ends. CDR3 sequence reads: CASSEIVSYGYTF. The CDR3 bases are TGTGCCAGCAGTGAAATAGTATCCTATGGCTACACCTTC.